This T cell receptor (beta chain) appears in the sequencing data of a study of T cell responses to AZD1222 COVID-19 vaccine. CDR1 is SGHVS and CDR2 is FQNEAQ in the germline V gene. V dropped 10 bases and J dropped 0 bases, with 12 bases sitting between them. The CDR3 contains 13 residues. TCRdb's table, derived via immunoSEQ multiplex PCR, lists solely in-frame clones and lacks some. Of under 150,000 clones in the sample, over 75% are singletons; the top ten hold 5% to 6%. Second doses were pooled across both intervals (about 4 or about 12 weeks). Study-wide findings and caveats: Targets within unmutated variant regions were reportedly found for nearly half of spike-specific TCRs. Sampling that yielded the repertoires occurred only after the peak T cell response. Dominant at 160-218 and 743-854, vaccine-associated CD4 TCRs also spanned spike.

This clone has a single count. Its antigen is unknown. Sequenced material: peripheral blood, taken 28 days after the second AZD1222 dose. The chain is built from TRBV7-8 and TRBJ1-1, with D possibly being TRBD1 (5 bases). The receptor comes from an adult who received the AZD1222 COVID-19 vaccine. The CDR3 DNA follows: TGTGCCACCCTCAAAGGGGTGAACACTGAAGCTTTCTTT. It encodes CATLKGVNTEAFF.